The 3 T cell receptor beta chains presented below share a single source sample, sequenced in a study of T cells in Graves' hyperthyroidism and ophthalmopathy. Authors of the study amplified TCR beta CDR3 regions from RNA transcripts. The primer set for the first-round RT-PCR of the TCR CDR3 was HTBI. Via MiXCR, TCRdb re-called the multiplex PCR reads, giving one row per CDR3 protein. The sample has 480,000 or so distinct CDR3 sequences, 14% seen once. The sequenced material came from blood. All receptors derive from a young woman with Graves' hyperthyroidism.

The table lists this clonotype with many counts. The chain couples TRBV3-1 to TRBJ1-6; TRBD1 is a possible D gene (5 bases). Trimming took 2 bases from V and 10 from J, leaving 9 bases between them. The CDR3 length is 13 residues. Germline assignment: CDR1 LGHDT and CDR2 YNNKEL (reference sequence). The CDR3 loop is CASSQQGGSPLHF. Written as DNA, the CDR3 is TGTGCCAGCAGCCAACAGGGCGGCTCACCCCTCCACTTT.

This clonotype occurred many times. The V and J genes are TRBV18 and TRBJ2-5, with D maybe TRBD2 (6 bases). Germline lookup yields CDR1 KGHSH and CDR2 LQKENI. V lost 3 bases and J 2 bases, leaving 7 bases between the germline ends. There are 13 residues in the CDR3. The DNA of the CDR3 is TGTGCCAGCTCACCGGGACTGCAAGAGACCCAGTACTTC. Encoded protein: CASSPGLQETQYF.

The table lists this clonotype with many counts. V usage is TRBV6-1 and J usage is TRBJ1-1; 7 positions match TRBD1. This CDR3 has 16 amino acids. CDR1 and CDR2 (germline): MNHNS, SASEGT. V lost 5 bases to trimming and J lost 0 bases; unmatched junction nucleotides: 9. The DNA of the CDR3 is TGTGCCAGCAGTCAGTACGCGGGACAGCTGAACACTGAAGCTTTCTTT. It specifies CASSQYAGQLNTEAFF.